This TCR beta chain comes out of a study of control samples from healthy donors and cancer patients. Here immunoSEQ multiplex PCR was the method, and the copy in TCRdb shows in-frame clones only, minus some. In the table there are 150,000 to 200,000 clones, less than 95% of which are singletons. The ends were cut back, 5 bases at V and 6 bases at J, with 7 bases in the middle. The germline V gene encodes CDR1 MNHNY and CDR2 SVGAGI (reference sequence). The CDR3 spans 11 residues. J is TRBJ1-1 and V is TRBV6-6, with no clear D. Sequencing was performed on PBMCs. The receptor comes from a man between 60 and 70 years old with colorectal cancer. The CDR3, as DNA: TGTGCCAGCAGTCCGAGGGCTGAAGCTTTCTTT. Translation gives CASSPRAEAFF.